This T cell receptor (beta chain) emerged from a study of blood T cell repertoires in COVID-19. The wider study: Collection of acute and convalescent COVID-19 samples took place in the United States, Italy and Spain.

Methods used by the authors: Reference gene primer amplification gave nucleated cell count estimates. Data came from immunoSEQ multiplex PCR; TCRdb stores just in-frame clones and leaves some out. The V and J calls and clone size come from that table; D and trimming were worked out from the DNA. The table shows 150,000 to 200,000 clones, with over 75% occurring only once. Clinical history as reported by participants underpinned cohort assignment. What the recovered Cohort 3 donors had was two negative PCRs, clearance, or symptom resolution. This CDR3 contains 14 residues. J lost 5 bases, V lost 6 bases, and 2 bases had no gene match. Per germline, CDR1 WSHSY and CDR2 SAAADI.

Sequencing input: PBMCs or T cells enriched from blood (not recorded which). The chain couples TRBV10-2 to TRBJ2-1, with TRBD2 matching over 12 bases. The TCR was taken from a woman aged 18-29 years who had recovered from COVID-19. The CDR3 loop is CASSLAGGHNEQFF. The CDR3 region has the DNA TGCGCCAGCAGCCTAGCGGGAGGGCACAATGAGCAGTTCTTC.